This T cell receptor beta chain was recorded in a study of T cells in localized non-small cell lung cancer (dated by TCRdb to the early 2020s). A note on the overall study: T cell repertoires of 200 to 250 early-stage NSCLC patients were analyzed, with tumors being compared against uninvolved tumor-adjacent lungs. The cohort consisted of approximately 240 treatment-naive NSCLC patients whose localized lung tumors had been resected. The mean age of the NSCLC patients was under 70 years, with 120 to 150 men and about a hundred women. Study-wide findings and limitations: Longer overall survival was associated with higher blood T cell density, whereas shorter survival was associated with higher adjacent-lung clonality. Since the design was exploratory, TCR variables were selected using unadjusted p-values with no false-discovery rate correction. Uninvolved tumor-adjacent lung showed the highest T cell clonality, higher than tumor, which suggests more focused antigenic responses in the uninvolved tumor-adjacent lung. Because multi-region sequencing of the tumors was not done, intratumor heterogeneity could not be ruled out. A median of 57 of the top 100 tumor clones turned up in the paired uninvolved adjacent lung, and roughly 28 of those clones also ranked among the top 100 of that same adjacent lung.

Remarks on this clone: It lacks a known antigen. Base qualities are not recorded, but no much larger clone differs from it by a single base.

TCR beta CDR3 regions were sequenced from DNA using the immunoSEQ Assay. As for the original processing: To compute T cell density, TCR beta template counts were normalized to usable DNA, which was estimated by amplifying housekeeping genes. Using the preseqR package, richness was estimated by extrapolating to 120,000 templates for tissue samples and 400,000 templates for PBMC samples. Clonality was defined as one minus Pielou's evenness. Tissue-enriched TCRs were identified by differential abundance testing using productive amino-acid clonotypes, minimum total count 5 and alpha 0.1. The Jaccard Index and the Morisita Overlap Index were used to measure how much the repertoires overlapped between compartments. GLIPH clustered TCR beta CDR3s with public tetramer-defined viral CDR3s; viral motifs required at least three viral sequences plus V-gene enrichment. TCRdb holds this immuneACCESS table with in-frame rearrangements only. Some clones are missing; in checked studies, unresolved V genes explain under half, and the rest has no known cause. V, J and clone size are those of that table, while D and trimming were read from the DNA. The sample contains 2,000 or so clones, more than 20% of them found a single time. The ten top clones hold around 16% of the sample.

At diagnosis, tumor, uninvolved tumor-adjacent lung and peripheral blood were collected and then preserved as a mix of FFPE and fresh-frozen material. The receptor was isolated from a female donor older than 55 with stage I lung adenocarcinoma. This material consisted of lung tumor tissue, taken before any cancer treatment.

The nucleotide sequence reads TGTGCCAGCAGCTTAGGGTGGACTAGCGGCCGCTCCTACAATGAGCAGTTCTTC. The translation is CASSLGWTSGRSYNEQFF. The sequence is built from TRBV11-3 and TRBJ2-1; 10 central nucleotides agree with TRBD2. The CDR3 has 18 amino acids, counting the end cysteine and phenylalanine. The retained sequence is limited to the CDR3, 54 bases, with the frame set at the first base. Here V drops 1 base and J drops 0 bases, and the junction holds 6 bases not matched to any gene. CDR1 SGHNT and CDR2 YENEEA were looked up in the germline V gene.